This T cell receptor beta chain comes out of a study of T-cell memory formation after mild COVID-19. A few counts support this clonotype. Its antigen remains unknown. Findings of the study overall: Day 15 to 85 contractors were CD4/CD8 balanced; later expanders leaned CD4+.

The V end was cut by 3 bases, the J end by 16 bases, with 19 bases between. This CDR3 spans 13 amino acids. TCRdb called the 5' RACE reads again in MiXCR, with one record for every CDR3 protein. The sample holds under 600,000 distinct CDR3 sequences, about 20% seen once. The sample taken for sequencing was PBMCs or a T cell subset sorted from them (not recorded which). The sequence came from an adult woman who had mild COVID-19 (a few samples of this study predate the infection). Cell type and time point are not known. This rearrangement joins TRBV12-3 or TRBV12-4 to TRBJ2-1, with D perhaps matching TRBD1 (6 bases). The CDR3 DNA reads TGTGCCAGCAGTTTTTCGCCCCGGGCCAGGGGATTCTTC. The encoded protein is CASSFSPRARGFF.